One sample yielded the 31 T cell receptor beta chains listed below, sequenced in a study of graft-versus-host responses after intestinal transplantation. Produced via immunoSEQ multiplex PCR; TCRdb's table is partial and in-frame only. Seen here are 100,000 or so clones, 90% to 95% observed once, and the top ten hold around 0.2%. For these TCRs, the target antigens are not known. The sequencing used unstimulated CD4+ T cells sorted from spleen or lymph node cells, collected before transplant. The receptor set was obtained from a human donor who was the organ donor for an intestinal transplant.

The J gene is TRBJ2-7, the V gene TRBV19; the match to TRBD1 covers 8 bases. Germline CDR1 and CDR2: LNHDA and SQIVND (reference sequence). CDR3 size: 15 residues. With 3 bases clipped from V and 6 bases from J, the junction kept 10 bases outside the gene matches. The CDR3, as DNA: TGTGCCAGTAGTATCGCCACGACAGGGGTGGGCGAGCAGTACTTC. Its translation: CASSIATTGVGEQYF.

The V and J genes are TRBV27 and TRBJ1-1, with TRBD1 matching 9 bases. CDR1 and CDR2 (germline): MNHEY, SMNVEV (reference sequence). CDR3 length equals 15 residues. V shed 6 bases and J 3 bases; nucleotides not matched to a gene: 8. CDR3 sequence reads: CASRRTGARDTEAFF. CDR3 coding DNA: TGTGCCAGCAGACGGACAGGGGCCAGGGACACTGAAGCTTTCTTT.

This clone showed up just once. This chain connects TRBV4-1 to TRBJ1-1; D might be TRBD1 (5 bases). CDR3 length equals 15 residues. Germline values: CDR1 MGHRA, CDR2 YSYEKL. V was shortened by 0 bases and J by 3 bases, with 11 bases between the two germline ends. The CDR3 here is CASSQDPGLDTEAFF. CDR3 coding DNA: TGCGCCAGCAGCCAAGATCCAGGGTTGGACACTGAAGCTTTCTTT.

The chain joins TRBV6-5 to TRBJ1-1, with D uncertain. The germline V and J ends were trimmed by 10 bases and 4 bases, with 13 bases remaining between them. Germline V gene lookup returns CDR1 MNHEY and CDR2 SVGAGI. The CDR3 sequence is 12 residues long. CDR3 region: CATSNVPTEAFF. CDR3 DNA sequence: TGTGCCACTTCTAATGTCCCCACTGAAGCTTTCTTT.

This chain joins TRBV4-2 and TRBJ2-5; TRBD2 aligns across 10 bases. CDR3 size: 18 residues. After removal of 4 bases from V and 2 bases from J, the junction contained 13 bases not matched to a gene. Germline CDR1 reads LGHNA; CDR2 reads YNFKEQ. The CDR3 loop is CASSLPKGVAGGQETQYF. CDR3 DNA sequence: TGTGCCAGCAGCCTTCCCAAAGGAGTAGCGGGGGGTCAAGAGACCCAGTACTTC.

This sequence joins TRBV7-3 and TRBJ2-3; 8 bases map to TRBD2. Germline V lookup: CDR1 SGHTA, CDR2 FQGTGA. This CDR3 contains 16 residues. J lost 1 base, V lost 1 base, and 4 bases had no gene match. The CDR3 sequence: CASSLRLRGGTDTQYF. The CDR3 region has the DNA TGTGCCAGCAGCTTAAGGTTGCGGGGGGGCACAGATACGCAGTATTTT.

The V and J genes are TRBV19 and TRBJ1-5; 8 positions match TRBD1. After removal of 5 bases from V and 0 bases from J, the junction contained 6 bases not matched to a gene. The CDR3 has 16 amino acids. Germline lookup yields CDR1 LNHDA and CDR2 SQIVND (reference sequence). DNA for the CDR3: TGTGCCAGTAGTGTGGGACAGGCGATTAGCAATCAGCCCCAGCATTTT. Protein sequence: CASSVGQAISNQPQHF.

This chain uses TRBV30 with TRBJ1-2; D ambiguous. The germline V gene has CDR1 GTSNPN and CDR2 SVGIG (reference sequence). CDR3 length: 14 residues. V gave up 0 bases and J gave up 2 bases, with 10 bases separating them. The CDR3 DNA follows: TGTGCCTGGAGTGTAAGCGCGGGGAACTATGGCTACACCTTC. Its translation: CAWSVSAGNYGYTF.

The V call is TRBV13, the J call TRBJ1-4, with 9 positions matching TRBD1. Germline-derived CDR1 and CDR2 are PRHDT and FYEKMQ (reference sequence). This CDR3 region has 18 residues. V was pared by 0 bases and J by 2 bases, with 7 bases of the junction left unmatched. In DNA, the CDR3 is TGTGCCAGCAGCTTAGGGACAGGGGGACTAAGGACTAATGAAAAACTGTTTTTT. Encoded protein: CASSLGTGGLRTNEKLFF.

This chain links TRBV7-2 with TRBJ2-1; 8 bases fit TRBD2. CDR1 and CDR2 (germline): SGHTA, FQGNSA. Trimming at V came to 1 base and at J to 9 bases, leaving 5 bases not matched to a gene. The CDR3 loop spans 14 amino acids. CDR3 nucleotides: TGTGCCAGCAGCTTAGGAGGACTAGCAGCTGAGCAGTTCTTC. Residues: CASSLGGLAAEQFF. Combining the CDR3 with reference TRBV7-2 and TRBJ2-1 gives the whole variable domain GAGVSQSPSNKVTEKGKDVELRCDPISGHTALYWYRQSLGQGLEFLIYFQGNSAPDKSGLPSDRFSAERTGGSVSTLTIQRTQQEDSAVYLCASSLGGLAAEQFFGPGTRLTVL.

This chain joins TRBV4-2 and TRBJ2-1; 7 nucleotides line up with TRBD2. The CDR3 has 16 residues. CDR1 is LGHNA, CDR2 YNFKEQ, per germline. Trimming at V came to 0 bases and at J to 0 bases, leaving 2 bases not matched to a gene. CDR3 coding DNA: TGTGCCAGCAGCCAAGAGGGACTAACCTCCTACAATGAGCAGTTCTTC. Protein product: CASSQEGLTSYNEQFF.

J is TRBJ2-2 and V is TRBV6-6, with TRBD2 matching 9 bases. Germline V gives CDR1 MNHNY, CDR2 SVGAGI (reference sequence). With V trimmed by 5 bases and J by 6 bases, 1 base remained unmatched. The CDR3 extends over 13 amino acids. DNA for the CDR3: TGTGCCAGCAGTCAGCGGGGGGCCGGGGAGCTGTTTTTT. It encodes CASSQRGAGELFF.

V gene TRBV18 combines with J gene TRBJ2-2; D perhaps matches TRBD1 (7 bases). The germline V gene encodes CDR1 KGHSH and CDR2 LQKENI. Deletions cut 4 bases from V and 0 bases from J, with 15 bases between. The CDR3 is 17 residues long. CDR3 nucleotides: TGTGCCAGCTCACGGCAGGGGGGAAGAACGAACACCGGGGAGCTGTTTTTT. As protein: CASSRQGGRTNTGELFF.

The chain combines TRBV7-3 with TRBJ2-3, with a possible D match to TRBD1 (5 bases). Trimming took 0 bases from V and 1 from J, leaving 5 bases between them. This CDR3 contains 14 residues. Germline CDR1 reads SGHTA; CDR2 reads FQGTGA. CDR3 region: CASSLTGGTDTQYF. Written as DNA, the CDR3 is TGTGCCAGCAGCTTAACAGGGGGCACAGATACGCAGTATTTT.

The rearrangement links TRBV27 to TRBJ1-2; 9 bases agree with TRBD1. J gave up 1 base and V 7 bases, and 10 bases lay outside the gene matches. The CDR3 loop spans 16 amino acids. Germline V gene sequence: CDR1 MNHEY, CDR2 SMNVEV (reference sequence). The CDR3 reads CASTNTGGPFNYGYTF. The CDR3 DNA sequence: TGTGCCAGCACTAACACAGGGGGCCCCTTTAACTATGGCTACACCTTC.

This chain uses TRBV7-2 with TRBJ1-1; 7 bases map to TRBD1. Germline V gene lookup returns CDR1 SGHTA and CDR2 FQGNSA. The junction had 8 bases not matched to a gene; V was cut back by 6 bases and J by 1 base. The CDR3 runs 15 residues. CDR3 nucleotide sequence: TGTGCCAGCAGACGTAGTCAGGGGGGGAACACTGAAGCTTTCTTT. This encodes CASRRSQGGNTEAFF.

The CDR3 sequence: CASSLGTDKNYGYTF. The CDR3, as DNA: TGTGCCAGCAGCCTCGGGACAGATAAAAACTATGGCTACACCTTC. The chain combines TRBV9 with TRBJ1-2, with 7 bases identical to TRBD1. CDR3 length: 15 residues. The germline V gene has CDR1 SGDLS and CDR2 YYNGEE. V lost 4 bases to trimming and J lost 2 bases; unmatched junction nucleotides: 8.

The chain links TRBV18 to TRBJ2-1; TRBD2 matches 13 bases. Germline values: CDR1 KGHSH, CDR2 LQKENI. Trimming at V came to 1 base and at J to 5 bases, leaving 2 bases not matched to a gene. CDR3 size: 16 residues. This CDR3 is CASSPRLAGGHNEQFF. The CDR3 region has the DNA TGTGCCAGCTCACCACGACTAGCGGGGGGCCACAATGAGCAGTTCTTC.

The chain has TRBV5-6 and TRBJ2-3; 7 bases map to TRBD1. Germline V lookup: CDR1 SGHDT, CDR2 YYEEEE. This CDR3 region has 14 residues. The junction had 5 bases not matched to a gene; V was cut back by 1 base and J by 6 bases. CDR3 sequence: CASSLTQGWDTQYF. The CDR3 region has the DNA TGTGCCAGCAGCTTGACACAGGGGTGGGATACGCAGTATTTT.

V usage is TRBV10-3 and J usage is TRBJ2-7; TRBD1 is a possible D gene (5 bases). Deletions cut 4 bases from V and 5 bases from J, with 9 bases between. The CDR3 is made up of 12 amino acids. Germline lookup yields CDR1 ENHRY and CDR2 SYGVKD. The CDR3 DNA is TGTGCCATCAGTGGGGGCAGAGACGAGCAGTACTTC. This translates into CAISGGRDEQYF.

J is TRBJ2-7 and V is TRBV5-1; 9 bases are a match to TRBD1. The J segment lost 4 bases and the V segment lost 6 bases, leaving 11 bases of the junction unmatched. CDR3 length: 15 residues. Germline CDR1 is SGHRS and CDR2 is YFSETQ. CDR3 protein: CASTQDRDRAYEQYF. In DNA, the CDR3 is TGCGCCAGCACCCAAGACCGGGACAGGGCGTACGAGCAGTACTTC.

The CDR3 here is CASRGTGARPQHF. The CDR3 coding sequence is TGTGCCAGCAGGGGGACAGGGGCGAGGCCCCAGCATTTT. The chain links TRBV6-1 to TRBJ1-5; 10 nucleotides match TRBD1. From germline, CDR1 is MNHNS and CDR2 SASEGT. Trimming at V came to 6 bases and at J to 9 bases, leaving 5 bases not matched to a gene. This CDR3 contains 13 residues.

V gene TRBV5-1 combines with J gene TRBJ1-4; weak D call: TRBD1 (5 bases). This CDR3 contains 15 residues. Germline assignment: CDR1 SGHRS and CDR2 YFSETQ. Trimming removed 2 bases at V and 6 bases at J, with 14 bases between. The DNA for the CDR3 is TGCGCCAGCAGCTTCGGGCCTGGGGCGCATGAAAAACTGTTTTTT. Encoded protein: CASSFGPGAHEKLFF.

The CDR3 sequence is CAWSVSSAVYSNQPQHF. The CDR3 bases are TGTGCCTGGAGTGTAAGCTCTGCCGTGTATAGCAATCAGCCCCAGCATTTT. The rearrangement uses TRBV30 and TRBJ1-5; D not resolved. Trimming removed 0 bases at V and 0 bases at J, with 15 bases between. This CDR3 is 17 amino acids long. Germline assignment: CDR1 GTSNPN and CDR2 SVGIG (reference sequence).

This clone was detected only once. J is TRBJ2-2 and V is TRBV27; TRBD1 aligns across 10 bases. The J segment lost 0 bases and the V segment lost 2 bases, leaving 0 bases of the junction unmatched. Germline V gene lookup returns CDR1 MNHEY and CDR2 SMNVEV (reference sequence). This CDR3 has 16 residues. As DNA, the CDR3 is TGTGCCAGCAGTTTAGGACAGGGGGCGAACACCGGGGAGCTGTTTTTT. Amino acids: CASSLGQGANTGELFF.

This clone has just one count. This chain uses TRBV29-1 with TRBJ1-2, with 10 bases aligning to TRBD1. CDR3 length: 13 amino acids. Per germline, CDR1 SQVTM and CDR2 ANQGSEA. The trim removed 4 bases at V and 2 bases at J, leaving 1 base unmatched. The CDR3 coding sequence is TGCAGCGTTGCGGGACAGGGGAACTATGGCTACACCTTC. Translating gives CSVAGQGNYGYTF.

J is TRBJ2-1 and V is TRBV7-2, with TRBD2 matching over 16 bases. Looked up from germline, CDR1 is SGHTA and CDR2 is FQGNSA. With 5 bases clipped from V and 10 bases from J, the junction kept 8 bases outside the gene matches. The CDR3 totals 16 residues. The CDR3 protein is CASSPGTSGGAREQFF. In DNA form, the CDR3 reads TGTGCCAGCAGCCCCGGGACTAGCGGGGGGGCGAGGGAGCAGTTCTTC.

This chain connects TRBV6-4 to TRBJ1-5; no firm D call. CDR1 is MRHNA, CDR2 SNTAGT, per germline. The CDR3 loop spans 16 amino acids. The germline V and J ends were trimmed by 6 bases and 7 bases, with 22 bases remaining between them. CDR3: CASSPKGTDAPQPQHF. The CDR3 bases are TGTGCCAGCAGCCCGAAAGGTACAGACGCACCACAGCCCCAGCATTTT.

This clone appeared a single time. V usage is TRBV5-1 and J usage is TRBJ2-3, with 7 bases fitting TRBD2. The CDR3 consists of 15 residues. Germline loops: CDR1 SGHRS, CDR2 YFSETQ. V dropped 6 bases and J dropped 4; count of bases not matched to a gene: 11. In nucleotides, the CDR3 is TGCGCCAGCACCTGGGGGGGAGGCTTGGCAGATACGCAGTATTTT. This gives the protein CASTWGGGLADTQYF.

This clone has just one count. This sample includes further DNA sequences coding for the same CDR3. The gene calls are TRBV4-1 and TRBJ2-3; 9 nucleotides align to TRBD2. Germline assignment: CDR1 MGHRA and CDR2 YSYEKL. V gave up 4 bases and J gave up 1 base; unmatched junction bases: 0. The CDR3 is made up of 14 amino acids. CDR3 protein: CASSLAGGTDTQYF. The CDR3 bases are TGCGCCAGCAGCCTAGCGGGGGGCACAGATACGCAGTATTTT.

Details on this clone: One junction end disagrees with the germline gene, perhaps due to a read error. This chain links TRBV25-1 with TRBJ2-7, with a possible D match to TRBD1 (6 bases). This CDR3 comprises 10 residues. Germline V gene lookup returns CDR1 MGHDK and CDR2 SYGVNS. The CDR3 DNA reads as TGTGCCAGCAGTAACTCGGACAGATCTTTC. Translated: CASSNSDRSF.